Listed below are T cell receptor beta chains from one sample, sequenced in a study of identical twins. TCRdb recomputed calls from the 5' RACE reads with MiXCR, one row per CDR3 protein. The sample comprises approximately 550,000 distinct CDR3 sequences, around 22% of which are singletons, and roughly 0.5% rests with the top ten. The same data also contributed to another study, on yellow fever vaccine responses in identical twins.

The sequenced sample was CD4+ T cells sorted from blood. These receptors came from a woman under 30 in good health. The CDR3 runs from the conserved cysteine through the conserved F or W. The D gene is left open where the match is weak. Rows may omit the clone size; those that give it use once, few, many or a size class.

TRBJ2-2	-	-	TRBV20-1	CSARGTDTGELFF	TGCAGTGCTCGAGGGACGGACACCGGGGAGCTGTTTTTT
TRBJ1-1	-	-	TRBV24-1	CATRQQPNTEAFF	TGTGCCACCAGACAGCAACCCAACACTGAAGCTTTCTTT
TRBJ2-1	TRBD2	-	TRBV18	CASSPSSSGGADKFF	TGTGCCAGCTCACCATCATCTAGCGGGGGGGCCGATAAGTTCTTC
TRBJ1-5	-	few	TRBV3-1	CASSQGGNNQPQHF	TGTGCCAGCAGCCAAGGCGGTAACAATCAGCCCCAGCATTTT
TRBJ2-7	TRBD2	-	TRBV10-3	CAISEWLAGGSYEQYF	TGTGCCATCAGTGAGTGGTTAGCGGGAGGCTCCTACGAGCAGTACTTC
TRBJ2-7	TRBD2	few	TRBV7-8	CASSPRGASGSIYEQYF	TGTGCCAGCAGCCCCCGAGGCGCTAGCGGGAGTATCTACGAGCAGTACTTC
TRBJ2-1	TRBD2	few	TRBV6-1	CAGGGRAWDEQFF	TGTGCCGGGGGCGGGAGGGCCTGGGATGAGCAGTTCTTC
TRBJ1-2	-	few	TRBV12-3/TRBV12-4	CASSQRDGYTF	TGTGCCAGCAGTCAGCGCGATGGCTACACCTTC
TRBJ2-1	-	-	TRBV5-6	CASSLGHTSSYNEQFF	TGTGCCAGCAGCTTGGGCCACACCAGCTCCTACAATGAGCAGTTCTTC
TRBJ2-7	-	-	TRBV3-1	CASSQAATTAYEQYF	TGTGCCAGCAGCCAAGCCGCGACGACAGCCTACGAGCAGTACTTC
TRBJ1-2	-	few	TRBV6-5	CASSYTPYGYTF	TGTGCCAGCAGTTACACGCCCTATGGCTACACCTTC
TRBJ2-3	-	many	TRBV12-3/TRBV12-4	CASSLGGRTDTQYF	TGTGCCAGCAGTTTGGGGGGACGCACAGATACGCAGTATTTT
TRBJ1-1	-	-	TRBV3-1	CASSQDPRRTLRSSEAFF	TGTGCCAGCAGCCAAGATCCAAGGCGGACGCTGAGGAGTTCTGAAGCTTTCTTT
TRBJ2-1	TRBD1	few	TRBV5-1	CASSIDPTGDTEDEQFF	TGCGCCAGCAGTATTGATCCGACAGGGGACACCGAGGATGAGCAGTTCTTC
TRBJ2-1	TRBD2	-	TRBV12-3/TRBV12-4	CASRLAGGPSNEQFF	TGTGCCAGCAGACTAGCGGGAGGGCCAAGCAATGAGCAGTTCTTC
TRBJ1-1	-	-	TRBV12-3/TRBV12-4	CASTQGIGNTEAFF	TGTGCCAGCACCCAGGGGATCGGAAACACTGAAGCTTTCTTT
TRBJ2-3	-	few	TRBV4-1	CASSQGQYSTDTQYF	TGCGCCAGCAGCCAAGGACAGTATAGCACAGATACGCAGTATTTT
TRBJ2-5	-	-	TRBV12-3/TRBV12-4	CASSLGAQRGETQYF	TGTGCCAGCAGTTTGGGGGCCCAAAGGGGAGAGACCCAGTACTTC
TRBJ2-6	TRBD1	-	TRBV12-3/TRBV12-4	CASSFGQGTSGANVLTF	TGTGCCAGCAGTTTCGGACAGGGGACTTCTGGGGCCAACGTCCTGACTTTC
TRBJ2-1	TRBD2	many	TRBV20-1	CSARNLAGSSYNEQFF	TGCAGTGCTAGAAACCTAGCGGGGAGCTCCTACAATGAGCAGTTCTTC
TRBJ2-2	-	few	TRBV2	CASKMAWELFF	TGTGCCAGCAAGATGGCCTGGGAGCTGTTTTTT
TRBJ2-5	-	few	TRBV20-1	CSAPSHRGFQETQYF	TGCAGTGCCCCATCACACCGCGGGTTCCAAGAGACCCAGTACTTC
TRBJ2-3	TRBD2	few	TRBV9	CASSPHKGGGARGTDTQYF	TGTGCCAGCAGCCCCCACAAGGGCGGGGGGGCCAGGGGAACAGATACGCAGTATTTT